The clone carrying this T cell receptor (beta chain) was counted a few times. Its target is not known. This entry belongs to a study of response to subunit inactivated influenza vaccine. Regarding the study as a whole: The authors put forward the suggestion that each seasonal influenza vaccination may bring in only a limited number of new T cells.

A single record per CDR3 protein comes from TCRdb applying MiXCR to the RT-PCR reads. Here the sample spans about 700,000 distinct CDR3 sequences, around 14% being singletons. This sequence originates from a man in his fifties who received an inactivated influenza vaccine. The sequencing here drew on PBMCs from blood, taken 11 to 12 days after vaccination.

The CDR3 reads CASSQEWNRDTEAFF. DNA of the CDR3: TGCGCCAGCAGCCAAGAATGGAATCGAGACACTGAAGCTTTCTTT. The genes are TRBV4-3 and TRBJ1-1; D gene unclear. The CDR3 spans 15 residues. V was shortened by 0 bases and J by 3 bases, with 11 bases between the two germline ends. CDR1 is LGHNA, CDR2 YSLEER, per germline.